Below, 14 T cell receptor beta chains from the same sample are listed, as sequenced in a study of T cell responses to AZD1222 COVID-19 vaccine. The table came from immunoSEQ multiplex PCR; TCRdb's copy has only in-frame clones and leaves some out. This repertoire shows over 100,000 clones, approximately 89% found once; its top ten account for around 4.3%. The sequences come from peripheral blood, collected on day 0 of AZD1222 vaccination. These receptors originate from an adult in good health.

The chain carries TRBV20-1 and TRBJ1-3; D is possibly TRBD1 (6 bases). The germline gives CDR1 DFQATT, CDR2 SNEGSKA (reference sequence). The CDR3 consists of 15 residues. Between the trimmed V and J ends, which lost 3 bases and 0 bases, there was a span of 12 bases. The CDR3 nucleotides are TGCAGTGCTAGTCGGGACATAGTCTCTGGAAACACCATATATTTT. Its protein is CSASRDIVSGNTIYF.

Note on this clone: Distinct nucleotide sequences in the sample also encode this CDR3. V usage is TRBV9 and J usage is TRBJ2-7; tentatively, D is TRBD2 (5 bases). This CDR3 comprises 12 residues. The V gene lost 0 bases and the J gene lost 5 bases, with 6 bases spanning the gap. The V gene's germline CDR1 is SGDLS and CDR2 YYNGEE. This CDR3 is CASSVGGNEQYF. The CDR3 DNA follows: TGTGCCAGCAGCGTAGGAGGGAACGAGCAGTACTTC.

This clone was seen once. V and J are TRBV19 and TRBJ2-7, with D possibly TRBD2 on 6 matching bases. Looked up from germline, CDR1 is LNHDA and CDR2 is SQIVND (reference sequence). The CDR3 is 11 amino acids. V was clipped by 9 bases and J by 3 bases, with 9 bases between them. The CDR3 nucleotides read TGTGCCAGCGGGGGACTCTACGAGCAGTACTTC. Protein product: CASGGLYEQYF.

The chain combines TRBV24-1 with TRBJ1-5; possibly TRBD1 for D (6 bases). V gave up 3 bases and J gave up 5 bases, with 19 bases separating them. The CDR3 is 17 residues long. Germline-derived CDR1 and CDR2 are KGHDR and SFDVKD. The DNA for the CDR3 is TGTGCCACCAGTGATCCGACGGTGACAGGAGTTCATCAGCCCCAGCATTTT. This sequence encodes CATSDPTVTGVHQPQHF.

The rearrangement links TRBV24-1 to TRBJ1-2, with TRBD1 identical over 7 bases. Germline lookup yields CDR1 KGHDR and CDR2 SFDVKD. The CDR3 spans 14 residues. V lost 0 bases and J lost 4; bases outside the gene matches: 1. The CDR3 reads CATSDLNRGYGYTF. The DNA for the CDR3 is TGTGCCACCAGTGATTTGAACAGGGGCTATGGCTACACCTTC.

The chain uses TRBV5-5 and TRBJ2-3; 7 bases agree with TRBD2. This CDR3 is 14 amino acids long. The V segment lost 4 bases and the J segment 2 bases; nucleotides outside the gene matches: 4. Germline V gene lookup returns CDR1 SGHKS and CDR2 YYEKEE (reference sequence). The CDR3 spells CASSVAGSTDTQYF. The CDR3 nucleotides are TGTGCCAGCAGCGTAGCGGGTTCCACAGATACGCAGTATTTT.

CDR3 region: CASSRDTQETQYF. Written as DNA, the CDR3 is TGTGCCAGCAGCCGGGACACCCAAGAGACCCAGTACTTC. The rearrangement uses TRBV5-4 and TRBJ2-5, with D maybe TRBD1 (6 bases). The ends were cut back, 4 bases at V and 1 base at J, with 8 bases in the middle. CDR3 length: 13 amino acids. Germline values: CDR1 SGHNT, CDR2 YYREEE (reference sequence).

The chain links TRBV10-3 to TRBJ1-2; 7 nucleotides agree with TRBD1. The CDR3 covers 13 residues. Germline V CDR1 and CDR2: ENHRY, SYGVKD. Losses at the gene ends were 6 bases for V and 2 bases for J; bases not matched to a gene: 3. CDR3 DNA sequence: TGTGCCATCAGCCTACAGGGGAACTATGGCTACACCTTC. It yields the protein CAISLQGNYGYTF.

This sequence joins TRBV24-1 and TRBJ2-3, with a possible D match to TRBD1 (5 bases). Germline-derived CDR1 and CDR2 are KGHDR and SFDVKD. V lost 4 bases and J lost 0, with 13 bases in between. The CDR3 consists of 16 residues. This chain's CDR3 is CATSDATDFSTDTQYF. CDR3 sequence (DNA): TGTGCCACCAGTGACGCGACAGACTTTAGCACAGATACGCAGTATTTT.

This clone was detected once. The chain recombines TRBV5-4 with TRBJ2-2; 10 nucleotides match TRBD1. V dropped 5 bases and J dropped 2; count of bases not matched to a gene: 3. The CDR3 sequence is 15 residues long. Per germline, CDR1 SGHNT and CDR2 YYREEE (reference sequence). The CDR3 bases are TGTGCCAGCAGGACAGGGGGCACCAACACCGGGGAGCTGTTTTTT. Translating it yields CASRTGGTNTGELFF.

J is TRBJ2-1 and V is TRBV12-5; possible D gene TRBD2, 6 bases. V lost 5 bases to trimming and J lost 0 bases, with 20 bases between them. Germline V lookup: CDR1 LGHNT, CDR2 FRNRAP. The CDR3 is 18 residues long. CDR3 amino acids: CASGAPYRGSSSYNEQFF. The DNA of the CDR3 is TGTGCTAGTGGTGCCCCCTATCGGGGGTCGAGCTCCTACAATGAGCAGTTCTTC. Drawing the rest from reference TRBV12-5 and TRBJ2-1, the complete variable domain is DARVTQTPRHKVTEMGQEVTMRCQPILGHNTVFWYRQTMMQGLELLAYFRNRAPLDDSGMPKDRFSAEMPDATLATLKIQPSEPRDSAVYFCASGAPYRGSSSYNEQFFGPGTRLTVL.

The chain couples TRBV5-1 to TRBJ2-2; TRBD1 matches 8 bases. The CDR3 contains 16 residues. Per germline, CDR1 SGHRS and CDR2 YFSETQ. V shed 4 bases, J shed 4 bases, and the junction held 9 bases outside the gene matches. DNA for the CDR3: TGCGCCAGCAGCCCGGGCACAGGGGGAATCACCGGGGAGCTGTTTTTT. Its protein is CASSPGTGGITGELFF.

This chain connects TRBV6-5 to TRBJ2-7, with unresolved D. Germline lookup yields CDR1 MNHEY and CDR2 SVGAGI. CDR3 size: 16 residues. The V gene lost 0 bases and the J gene lost 7 bases, with 19 bases spanning the gap. DNA for the CDR3: TGTGCCAGCAGTTACTCGGCGGCCCCTGTCACTCCTGAGCAGTACTTC. As protein: CASSYSAAPVTPEQYF.

V usage is TRBV18 and J usage is TRBJ1-5, with TRBD1 matching 12 bases. With 2 bases clipped from V and 4 bases from J, the junction kept 12 bases outside the gene matches. Germline CDR1 is KGHSH and CDR2 is LQKENI. CDR3 length: 19 residues. Written as DNA, the CDR3 is TGTGCCAGCTCACCATACGGGACAGGGGGCTCAATAGGGAATCAGCCCCAGCATTTT. Translating gives CASSPYGTGGSIGNQPQHF.